This passage covers 21 T cell receptor beta chains from one sample sequenced in a study of read filtering for tumor transcriptome and immune sequencing. From around 440 ng of RNA, a library with molecular barcoded alpha/delta and beta/gamma adaptors was made. TCRdb re-called the reads through MiXCR, storing one row per CDR3 protein. The table lists tens of thousands of distinct CDR3 sequences, approximately 12% of them singletons. What was sequenced was a population of CD138-negative cells sorted from bone marrow. These receptors came from a donor aged 40 or older with multiple myeloma.

V gene TRBV6-6 combines with J gene TRBJ2-1; 7 nucleotides align to TRBD2. Germline trimming cut 2 bases from V and 4 bases from J; bases unmatched to any gene: 8. The CDR3 totals 16 residues. Germline values: CDR1 MNHNY, CDR2 SVGAGI (reference sequence). The CDR3: CASSYGASGRYNEQFF. The CDR3 DNA reads as TGTGCCAGCAGTTACGGGGCTAGCGGACGATACAATGAGCAGTTCTTC.

This clonotype was recorded at least ten times. This chain links TRBV7-2 with TRBJ1-2, with 10 bases fitting TRBD1. V lost 5 bases, J lost 14 bases, and 14 bases stayed unmatched. Germline V gene lookup returns CDR1 SGHTA and CDR2 FQGNSA. This CDR3 comprises 14 residues. The CDR3 spells CASSPSADRGKGTF. CDR3 DNA sequence: TGTGCCAGCAGCCCCTCGGCGGACAGGGGGAAAGGGACCTTC.

This clonotype has a count of ten or more. The chain uses TRBV5-1 and TRBJ2-5, with a tentative D call TRBD2 (6 bases). Deletions cut 4 bases from V and 7 bases from J, with 14 bases between. The CDR3 runs 13 residues. Germline CDR1 is SGHRS and CDR2 is YFSETQ. The CDR3 sequence is CASSPDGGGTQYF. The DNA of the CDR3 is TGCGCCAGCAGCCCTGACGGGGGAGGGACCCAGTACTTC.

V and J are TRBV20-1 and TRBJ1-1, with D tentatively TRBD1 (5 bases). Germline CDR1 DFQATT, CDR2 SNEGSKA (reference sequence). The CDR3 contains 13 residues. Between the trimmed V and J ends, which lost 8 bases and 6 bases, there was a span of 19 bases. The CDR3 spells CSTIGGGVAEAFF. The CDR3 nucleotides read TGCAGTACCATTGGGGGAGGTGTCGCTGAAGCTTTCTTT.

This clonotype has ten or more counts. J is TRBJ2-3 and V is TRBV5-6; 9 nucleotides line up with TRBD1. Looked up from germline, CDR1 is SGHDT and CDR2 is YYEEEE. Trimming at V came to 2 bases and at J to 4 bases, leaving 8 bases not matched to a gene. This CDR3 region has 16 residues. CDR3 residues: CASSFKQGAGADTQYF. DNA for the CDR3: TGTGCCAGCAGCTTTAAACAGGGGGCTGGCGCAGATACGCAGTATTTT.

This clonotype was observed at least ten times. The V call is TRBV4-1, the J call TRBJ2-5; D not resolved. Trimming pared 5 bases from V and 2 bases from J, leaving 15 bases between. From germline, CDR1 is MGHRA and CDR2 YSYEKL. CDR3 length: 15 residues. CDR3 sequence: CASSEGWSSQETQYF. The CDR3 DNA is TGCGCCAGCAGCGAAGGGTGGTCTAGTCAAGAGACCCAGTACTTC.

Many counts were recorded for this clonotype. The J gene is TRBJ1-1, the V gene TRBV4-2; D uncertain. The CDR3 is 12 amino acids. V gave up 3 bases and J gave up 1 base, with 3 bases separating them. CDR1 is LGHNA and CDR2 is YNFKEQ in the germline V gene. In DNA form, the CDR3 reads TGTGCCAGCAGCCAGGGGAACACTGAAGCTTTCTTT. Amino acid sequence: CASSQGNTEAFF.

This clonotype was recorded many times. The CDR3 sequence is CASSPRTSGRETQYF. CDR3 DNA: TGTGCCAGCAGTCCCCGGACTAGCGGGAGGGAGACCCAGTACTTC. The rearrangement uses TRBV27 and TRBJ2-5, with 14 bases fitting TRBD2. There are 15 residues in the CDR3. Germline CDR1 is MNHEY and CDR2 is SMNVEV (reference sequence). The J segment lost 5 bases and the V segment lost 5 bases, leaving 4 bases of the junction unmatched.

This clonotype has only one observation. With only one base between it and a far larger clone, this is likely a read error. The chain recombines TRBV5-4 with TRBJ2-1, with unresolved D. The CDR3 runs to 15 residues. The germline V gene encodes CDR1 SGHNT and CDR2 YYREEE (reference sequence). The germline V and J ends were trimmed by 6 bases and 2 bases, with 15 bases remaining between them. The CDR3 nucleotides read TGTGCCAGCACTCGAAAGCCGAGCACCTACAATGAGCAGTTCTTC. Protein sequence: CASTRKPSTYNEQFF.

This clonotype was seen at least ten times. The chain combines TRBV20-1 with TRBJ2-3, with 8 bases aligning to TRBD2. CDR3 length: 13 residues. V was pared by 3 bases and J by 7 bases, with 6 bases of the junction left unmatched. Germline CDR1 and CDR2: DFQATT and SNEGSKA (reference sequence). CDR3 DNA sequence: TGCAGTGCTAGCATTAGCGGGGAGAATACGCAGTATTTT. It codes for CSASISGENTQYF.

This clonotype has ten or more counts. Germline is not matched at one junction end, which may reflect a read error. This sequence joins TRBV7-2 and TRBJ2-1; perhaps TRBD2 as D (6 bases). CDR1 SGHTA and CDR2 FQGNSA come from the germline V gene. This CDR3 is 17 amino acids long. The CDR3 DNA follows: TGTGCCAGCAGCTTACCCCGGGGTAGCGGCGAAAGAAATGGGCAGTTCTTC. Translated: CASSLPRGSGERNGQFF.

This clonotype was seen at least ten times. The genes are TRBV20-1 and TRBJ2-3; TRBD2 matches 10 bases. Per the germline V gene, CDR1 is DFQATT and CDR2 is SNEGSKA (reference sequence). V gave up 5 bases and J gave up 5 bases; unmatched junction bases: 10. This CDR3 is 15 amino acids long. This CDR3 reads CSAPPSGSAKDTQYF. CDR3 nucleotide sequence: TGCAGTGCTCCCCCTAGCGGGAGCGCCAAAGATACGCAGTATTTT.

In its sample, this clonotype was seen many times. The rearrangement uses TRBV29-1 and TRBJ2-1, with 13 bases aligning to TRBD2. CDR1 SQVTM and CDR2 ANQGSEA come from the germline V gene. There are 16 residues in the CDR3. J was trimmed by 8 bases and V by 1 base; bases with no gene match: 8. DNA for the CDR3: TGCAGCGTTGAAGGGACTAGCGGGAGAGGAAGGGATGAGCAGTTCTTC. Amino acids: CSVEGTSGRGRDEQFF.

Turning to this clonotype: Being one base from a much bigger clone, this may be a read error. CDR3 region: CASSQDLLGDNEQFF. The CDR3 DNA reads TGTGCCAGCAGCCAAGATCTTTTGGGAGACAATGAGCAGTTCTTC. The chain recombines TRBV4-2 with TRBJ2-1, with D maybe TRBD2 (5 bases). V was pared by 0 bases and J by 5 bases, with 11 bases between. This CDR3 region has 15 residues. Germline values: CDR1 LGHNA, CDR2 YNFKEQ.

This clonotype was recorded many times. V and J are TRBV2 and TRBJ2-7, with no clear D. The germline V gene encodes CDR1 SNHLY and CDR2 FYNNEI. With 8 bases removed from V and 5 bases from J, the gap between germline ends came to 10 bases. CDR3 length: 11 amino acids. The CDR3 sequence: CASAMGNEQYF. The CDR3 DNA follows: TGTGCCAGCGCTATGGGTAACGAGCAGTACTTC.

This clonotype was recorded many times. CDR3 coding DNA: TGCGCCAGCAGCTTGGGGCCGGACAGGGGAGCGTCCGAGCAGTACTTC. It translates to CASSLGPDRGASEQYF. The chain links TRBV5-1 to TRBJ2-7; 9 nucleotides align to TRBD1. Germline values: CDR1 SGHRS, CDR2 YFSETQ. V trimming: 0 bases; J trimming: 6 bases; junction bases outside the gene matches: 10. This CDR3 is built from 16 residues.

This clonotype appeared many times. The chain carries TRBV30 and TRBJ1-1, with D uncertain. Deletions cut 5 bases from V and 8 bases from J, with 12 bases between. Germline V gene sequence: CDR1 GTSNPN, CDR2 SVGIG (reference sequence). There are 11 residues in the CDR3. CDR3 bases: TGTGCCTGGGAGGGCGGAGGCGAAGCTTTCTTT. Encoded protein: CAWEGGGEAFF.

V usage is TRBV7-9 and J usage is TRBJ2-5; TRBD2 aligns across 12 bases. The CDR3 length is 15 residues. With V trimmed by 5 bases and J by 4 bases, 5 bases remained unmatched. The germline V gene has CDR1 SEHNR and CDR2 FQNEAQ (reference sequence). CDR3 in DNA: TGTGCCAGCAGCCAGCAGACTAGCGGGAGAGAGACCCAGTACTTC. Translation gives CASSQQTSGRETQYF.

This clonotype came up a few times. Given a much more abundant clone one base away, this may be a read error. The CDR3 carries no conserved terminal phenylalanine or tryptophan, so it likely arises from a read error. The chain has TRBV15 and TRBJ1-5; D may be TRBD1 (5 bases). The V and J ends lost 0 bases and 0 bases respectively, with 12 bases between them. The V gene's germline CDR1 is LNHNV and CDR2 YYDKDF (reference sequence). This CDR3 is built from 17 residues. CDR3 sequence (DNA): TGTGCCACCAGCAGAGAATCGGCAGGGAATAGCAATCAGCCCCAGCATTCT. Translation gives CATSRESAGNSNQPQHS.

Many counts were recorded for this clonotype. The chain links TRBV7-9 to TRBJ2-7; the D call may be TRBD1 or TRBD2 (5 bases each). Per the germline V gene, CDR1 is SEHNR and CDR2 is FQNEAQ (reference sequence). This CDR3 has 15 residues. V shed 4 bases and J shed 6 bases, with 19 bases lying between them. The CDR3 DNA follows: TGTGCCAGCAGCTCCCCCCGGGACGCTGATCCCGAGCAGTACTTC. This sequence encodes CASSSPRDADPEQYF.

This clonotype was seen a handful of times. An end of the junction differs from the germline gene, which may be a read error. This chain connects TRBV28 to TRBJ1-3; D unclear. In germline, CDR1 is MDHEN, CDR2 SYDVKM. The CDR3 sequence is 16 residues long. CDR3: CSSGGRRVSSGNTIYF. CDR3 nucleotides: TGTTCCAGCGGTGGGAGACGGGTGAGCTCTGGAAACACCATATATTTT.